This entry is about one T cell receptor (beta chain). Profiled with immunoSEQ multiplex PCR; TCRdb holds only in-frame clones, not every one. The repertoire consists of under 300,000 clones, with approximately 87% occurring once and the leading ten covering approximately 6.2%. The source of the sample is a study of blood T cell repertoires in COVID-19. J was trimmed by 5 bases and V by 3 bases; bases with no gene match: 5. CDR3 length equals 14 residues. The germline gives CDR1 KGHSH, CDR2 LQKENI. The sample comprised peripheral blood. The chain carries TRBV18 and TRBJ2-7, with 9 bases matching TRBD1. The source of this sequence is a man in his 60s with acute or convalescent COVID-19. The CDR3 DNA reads TGTGCCAGCTCACCCGGGACAGGGTCACACGAGCAGTACTTC. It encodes CASSPGTGSHEQYF.